Listed below are T cell receptor beta chains from one sample, sequenced in a study of STAT3 mutations in large granular lymphocyte leukemia. The table came from immunoSEQ multiplex PCR; TCRdb's copy has only in-frame clones and leaves some out. The sample contains some 30,000 clones, about 74% of which appear only once. The source material was peripheral blood mononuclear cells. The receptors originated from a woman between 45 and 60 years old with T-cell large granular lymphocyte leukemia. Some clones in this sample may be carry-over from other donors' samples. Both conserved end residues are part of each CDR3. A D gene is named only where the DNA matches it firmly. Not all rows give a size; the values are once, few, many and, for expanded clones, a class.

abundance	v_gene	d_gene	j_gene	CDR3aa	CDR3nt
.	TRBV6-5	.	TRBJ1-5	CASSSYPGGNQPQHF	TGTGCCAGCAGTTCGTACCCCGGAGGCAATCAGCCCCAGCATTTT
.	TRBV28	.	TRBJ1-1	CASSTGLKATEAFF	TGTGCCAGCAGTACGGGCCTCAAGGCCACTGAAGCTTTCTTT
once	TRBV5-1	.	TRBJ2-7	CASSLDGALTYEQYF	TGCGCCAGCAGCCTCGACGGGGCCCTTACCTACGAGCAGTACTTC
.	TRBV7-2	.	TRBJ2-7	CASSLFAGLSYEQYF	TGTGCCAGCAGCTTATTCGCGGGCCTTTCCTACGAGCAGTACTTC
.	TRBV19	TRBD1	TRBJ1-2	CASSAQTGGDGYTF	TGTGCCAGTAGTGCCCAGACAGGGGGCGATGGCTACACCTTC
.	TRBV6-5	.	TRBJ1-1	CASSSTLLGGYTEAFF	TGTGCCAGCAGTTCCACACTCTTGGGTGGGTACACTGAAGCTTTCTTT
.	TRBV13	.	TRBJ2-7	CASSLWTSYEQYF	TGTGCCAGCAGCTTATGGACCTCCTACGAGCAGTACTTC
.	TRBV7-4	TRBD1	TRBJ1-5	CASSYRGFLPSNQPQHF	TGTGCCAGCAGTTACAGGGGGTTCCTCCCTAGCAATCAGCCCCAGCATTTT
.	TRBV19	TRBD1	TRBJ1-5	CASSGQGHQPQHF	TGTGCCAGCTCCGGACAGGGTCATCAGCCCCAGCATTTT
.	TRBV7-9	TRBD2	TRBJ2-3	CASIAGAADTQYF	TGTGCCAGCATTGCGGGAGCCGCAGATACGCAGTATTTT
.	TRBV28	TRBD2	TRBJ2-7	CASSRTSRAGEQYF	TGTGCCAGCAGTCGGACTAGCCGCGCGGGGGAGCAGTACTTC
once	TRBV7-9	TRBD2	TRBJ2-1	CASSLSGLADNEQFF	TGTGCCAGCAGCTTATCCGGACTAGCGGACAATGAGCAGTTCTTC
.	TRBV5-1	.	TRBJ2-7	CASSFVPGSYEQYF	TGCGCCAGCAGCTTTGTTCCCGGTTCCTACGAGCAGTACTTC
.	TRBV7-2	.	TRBJ2-7	CASSPIAYEQYF	TGTGCCAGCAGCCCGATCGCCTACGAGCAGTACTTC
.	TRBV28	TRBD2	TRBJ2-1	CASSVLAGASKQFF	TGTGCCAGCAGTGTGCTAGCGGGAGCATCTAAGCAGTTCTTC
.	TRBV5-6	.	TRBJ2-1	CASMQLLSFEQFF	TGTGCCAGCATGCAGCTATTATCATTTGAGCAGTTCTTC
.	TRBV5-1	TRBD1	TRBJ2-7	CASSPETGFYTGAPSYEQYF	TGCGCCAGCAGCCCTGAAACCGGATTTTATACAGGGGCCCCATCCTACGAGCAGTACTTC
.	TRBV5-1	.	TRBJ2-2	CASSPGSTGELFF	TGCGCCAGCAGCCCCGGGTCCACCGGGGAGCTGTTTTTT
.	TRBV6-5	.	TRBJ2-5	CASSPPGRQPQYF	TGTGCCAGCAGTCCGCCCGGCCGTCAGCCCCAGTACTTC
.	TRBV9	TRBD2	TRBJ2-3	CASSVRLAARPDTQYF	TGTGCCAGCAGCGTGAGACTAGCGGCGCGCCCAGATACGCAGTATTTT
few	TRBV4-3	.	TRBJ1-2	CASSQEGRRPEWGYTF	TGCGCCAGCAGCCAAGAAGGAAGAAGGCCTGAGTGGGGCTACACCTTC
.	TRBV4-1	.	TRBJ2-1	CASSQDPTRISYNEQFF	TGCGCCAGCAGCCAAGATCCCACCCGGATCTCCTACAATGAGCAGTTCTTC
once	TRBV18	TRBD2	TRBJ2-1	CASSRRLAGRNEQFF	TGTGCCAGCTCACGACGACTAGCGGGTCGCAATGAGCAGTTCTTC
.	TRBV5-4	TRBD1	TRBJ1-2	CASSLGQGNYGYTF	TGTGCCAGCAGCTTGGGACAGGGGAACTATGGCTACACCTTC
.	TRBV18	.	TRBJ1-1	CASSPIGQRNTEAFF	TGTGCCAGCTCACCCATTGGACAGAGAAACACTGAAGCTTTCTTT
.	TRBV5-1	.	TRBJ2-1	CASSLGELTYNEQFF	TGCGCCAGCAGCTTGGGGGAGCTCACCTACAATGAGCAGTTCTTC
.	TRBV28	.	TRBJ2-1	CASSFWGSTLNEQFF	TGTGCCAGCAGTTTCTGGGGGAGTACGTTGAATGAGCAGTTCTTC
.	TRBV28	.	TRBJ2-3	CASSLLASSDTQYF	TGTGCCAGCAGTTTATTGGCTAGCTCAGATACGCAGTATTTT
.	TRBV5-1	.	TRBJ2-1	CASSLGGDEQFF	TGCGCCAGCAGCTTGGGAGGGGATGAGCAGTTCTTC
.	TRBV11-2	TRBD2	TRBJ2-1	CASSSRGTSGGAEQFF	TGTGCCAGCAGCTCCCGAGGGACTAGCGGGGGAGCTGAGCAGTTCTTC
.	TRBV11-2	TRBD2	TRBJ2-7	CASSLSGRETYEQYF	TGTGCCAGCAGCCTCAGCGGGAGGGAAACCTACGAGCAGTACTTC
.	TRBV27	.	TRBJ2-5	CASSGGWAQTQYF	TGTGCCAGCAGCGGCGGCTGGGCGCAGACCCAGTACTTC
few	TRBV7-9	.	TRBJ1-1	CASSLAERGEAFF	TGTGCCAGCAGCTTAGCCGAGAGGGGTGAAGCTTTCTTT
.	TRBV18	.	TRBJ2-7	CASSPELLYEQYF	TGTGCCAGCTCACCAGAGCTCCTCTACGAGCAGTACTTC
few	TRBV28	.	TRBJ1-1	CASTAGWNTEAFF	TGTGCCAGCACCGCAGGGTGGAACACTGAAGCTTTCTTT
.	TRBV28	.	TRBJ2-7	CASSLSRGQYF	TGTGCCAGCAGTTTATCCCGGGGGCAGTACTTC
.	TRBV28	.	TRBJ2-7	CASSFGRVGSYEQYF	TGTGCCAGCAGTTTCGGAAGGGTGGGCTCCTACGAGCAGTACTTC
.	TRBV14	.	TRBJ2-7	CASSQAGAIYEQYF	TGTGCCAGCAGCCAAGCAGGGGCGATCTACGAGCAGTACTTC
medium-sized	TRBV6-5	.	TRBJ1-1	CASSYQGVTEAFF	TGTGCCAGCAGTTACCAAGGAGTAACTGAAGCTTTCTTT
.	TRBV30	.	TRBJ2-7	CAWSVLTSHEQYF	TGTGCCTGGAGTGTACTCACTTCGCACGAGCAGTATTTC
.	TRBV7-9	.	TRBJ2-1	CASSPIPYNEQFF	TGTGCCAGCAGCCCGATACCGTACAATGAGCAGTTCTTC
.	TRBV7-2	.	TRBJ1-1	CASTLTPDSNTEAFF	TGTGCCAGCACTTTGACCCCTGATTCGAACACTGAAGCTTTCTTT
.	TRBV7-2	.	TRBJ1-4	CASTVNRVGYEKLFF	TGTGCCAGCACCGTTAACAGGGTTGGGTATGAAAAACTGTTTTTT
.	TRBV27	TRBD1	TRBJ1-5	CASRPGQVSNQPQHF	TGTGCCAGCAGACCGGGACAGGTCAGCAATCAGCCCCAGCATTTT
.	TRBV18	.	TRBJ1-1	CASSPPGGQNTEAFF	TGTGCCAGCTCACCACCAGGGGGACAGAACACTGAAGCTTTCTTT
.	TRBV6-5	.	TRBJ1-2	CASSSMRGANYGYTF	TGTGCCAGCAGTTCTATGAGGGGGGCGAACTATGGCTACACCTTC
.	TRBV14	.	TRBJ2-2	CASSQIGDGELFF	TGTGCCAGCAGCCAAATAGGGGACGGGGAGCTGTTTTTT
.	TRBV5-4	TRBD1	TRBJ2-2	CASSRTGVNTGELFF	TGTGCCAGCAGCCGGACAGGCGTAAACACCGGGGAGCTGTTTTTT